Listed below are T cell receptor beta chains from one sample, sequenced in a study of PD-L1 blockade in urothelial cancer. Generated by immunoSEQ multiplex PCR, the TCRdb table keeps only in-frame clones and is missing some. The sample includes tens of thousands of clones, approximately 86% of them seen just once. The specimen comprised PBMCs, sampled around atezolizumab (anti-PD-L1) treatment. These TCRs come from a man between 60 and 70 years old with urothelial cancer. Each CDR3 is given with its conserved first and last residue. D genes are given only for firm matches. Part of the rows lack a size; the others show once, few, many or a class for expanded clones.

NA	TRBV7-2	TRBJ1-2	NA	14	TGTGCCAGCAGACCCGGGCCTCAGGGCTATGGCTACACCTTC	CASRPGPQGYGYTF
NA	TRBV27	TRBJ1-1	NA	12	TGTGCCAGCAGTTATACAGGGAGTGAAGCTTTCTTT	CASSYTGSEAFF
NA	TRBV27	TRBJ1-1	NA	14	TGTGCCAGCAGTTTAGCCCCGGGGTACACTGAAGCTTTCTTT	CASSLAPGYTEAFF
NA	TRBV7-3	TRBJ1-1	NA	13	TGTGCCAGCAGCCCATCGGGGAAGGGTGAAGCTTTCTTT	CASSPSGKGEAFF
NA	TRBV19	TRBJ1-1	NA	11	TGTGCCACCGATCAGGGCACTGAAGCTTTCTTT	CATDQGTEAFF
TRBD1	TRBV7-6	TRBJ2-5	few	15	TGTGCCAGCAGCTTAAGGGGACAGGGAGGAGAGACCCAGTACTTC	CASSLRGQGGETQYF
NA	TRBV18	TRBJ1-6	NA	16	TGTGCCAGCTCACCAGAGAGGGTAGTAGAAAGTTCACCCCTCCACTTT	CASSPERVVESSPLHF
NA	TRBV7-2	TRBJ2-5	NA	14	TGTGCCACCAAGACGGCAGGGTGGGAAGAGACCCAGTACTTC	CATKTAGWEETQYF
NA	TRBV10-3	TRBJ2-7	NA	15	TGTGCCATCAGGAAGGGACAAGACAGCTCCTACGAGCAGTACTTC	CAIRKGQDSSYEQYF
NA	TRBV7-2	TRBJ2-2	NA	16	TGTGCCAGCACCCTTCAGGGGCGCGCGAACACCGGGGAGCTGTTTTTT	CASTLQGRANTGELFF
TRBD1	TRBV7-8	TRBJ1-1	NA	14	TGTGCCAGCAGCTACGGACAGGCGAACACTGAAGCTTTCTTT	CASSYGQANTEAFF
TRBD1	TRBV6-5	TRBJ2-5	NA	15	TGTGCCAGCTCCCTGGGGACAGGGGGCGGGGAGACCCAGTACTTC	CASSLGTGGGETQYF
NA	TRBV6-4	TRBJ1-3	NA	18	TGTGCCAGCAGTGACAAGTTACCGGTGGGGGCGGATGGAAACACCATATATTTT	CASSDKLPVGADGNTIYF
NA	TRBV2	TRBJ2-2	NA	14	TGTGCCAGCAGGTTTGACAGGCGCACCGGGGAGCTGTTTTTT	CASRFDRRTGELFF
NA	TRBV10-3	TRBJ2-5	NA	15	TGTGCCATCAGAGCAGACTACAGTAATCAAGAGACCCAGTACTTC	CAIRADYSNQETQYF
TRBD1	TRBV28	TRBJ1-1	NA	13	TGTGCCAGCATTCAGACAGGGCGAACTGAAGCTTTCTTT	CASIQTGRTEAFF
TRBD1	TRBV10-3	TRBJ1-4	NA	17	TGTGCCATCAGAGCCGGGACAGGGAGTCAGGCTAATGAAAAACTGTTTTTT	CAIRAGTGSQANEKLFF
NA	TRBV7-9	TRBJ1-1	NA	12	TGTGCCAGTGGGGGGTGGGACACTGAAGCTTTCTTT	CASGGWDTEAFF
NA	TRBV11-3	TRBJ1-1	NA	13	TGTGCCAGCAGCCAGAACACGAACACTGAAGCTTTCTTT	CASSQNTNTEAFF
TRBD2	TRBV29-1	TRBJ2-7	NA	12	TGCAGCGTTGTTAAGCGGGGGTACGAGCAGTACTTC	CSVVKRGYEQYF
TRBD1	TRBV4-3	TRBJ1-2	NA	16	TGCGCCAGCAGCCAAGTAGCAGGGGGCGTAAACTATGGCTACACCTTC	CASSQVAGGVNYGYTF
TRBD1	TRBV7-6	TRBJ1-6	NA	16	TGTGCCAGCAGCCTCGGGACAGGGCTGAATAATTCACCCCTCCACTTT	CASSLGTGLNNSPLHF
NA	TRBV6-1	TRBJ1-2	NA	16	TGTGCCAGCAGTGAAGCGATGGCAGTAGCCTACTATGGCTACACCTTC	CASSEAMAVAYYGYTF
NA	TRBV5-4	TRBJ2-1	NA	15	TGTGCCAGCAGCTCGCCAGGGAGGGGGTTAGGTGAGCAGTTCTTC	CASSSPGRGLGEQFF
NA	TRBV6-5	TRBJ2-5	few	14	TGTGCCAGCAGTGTTTCTGAGTTTCAAGAGACCCAGTACTTC	CASSVSEFQETQYF
NA	TRBV12-5	TRBJ1-1	NA	14	TGTGCTAGTGGTTCCCGGCGACAGGAATTTACGGCTTTCTTT	CASGSRRQEFTAFF
NA	TRBV14	TRBJ2-3	NA	12	TGTGCCAGCAGCCGGCACACAGATACGCAGTATTTT	CASSRHTDTQYF
TRBD1	TRBV2	TRBJ2-3	NA	14	TGTGCCAGCATAAGACAGGGGGCAACAGATACGCAGTATTTT	CASIRQGATDTQYF
NA	TRBV11-3	TRBJ2-5	NA	13	TGTGCCAGCAGCTTCTCAGGGGCCAAGACCCAGTACTTC	CASSFSGAKTQYF
NA	TRBV6-5	TRBJ2-3	NA	14	TGTGCCAGCAGTTCCGGGAAGGACACAGATACGCAGTATTTT	CASSSGKDTDTQYF
NA	TRBV20-1	TRBJ1-2	NA	11	TGCAGTGCGCGGCCCAACTATGGCTACACCTTC	CSARPNYGYTF
TRBD2	TRBV5-1	TRBJ2-5	NA	16	TGCGCCAGCAGTCGTTCGACTAGCGGGGGAGGAGAGACCCAGTACTTC	CASSRSTSGGGETQYF
TRBD1	TRBV19	TRBJ1-5	NA	15	TGTGCCAGTAGTGAGAACAGGGGTGGCAATCAGCCCCAGCATTTT	CASSENRGGNQPQHF
NA	TRBV21-1	TRBJ2-3	NA	12	TGTGCCAGCAGCAAAGGGCAGGATACGCAGTATTTT	CASSKGQDTQYF
TRBD2	TRBV9	TRBJ2-5	NA	18	TGTGCCAGCAGCGTAGGAGGGCTAGCGGGGGCCGGGAAAGAGACCCAGTACTTC	CASSVGGLAGAGKETQYF